The present T cell receptor beta chain was sequenced within a study of T cells in Graves' hyperthyroidism and ophthalmopathy. TCR beta CDR3 regions were amplified from RNA transcripts. Carried out on the TCR CDR3, a first-round RT-PCR used the HTBI primer set. TCRdb analysed the multiplex PCR reads with MiXCR anew, one entry per CDR3 protein. The sample lists 600,000 or so distinct CDR3 sequences, roughly 15% seen once, with around 13% in the top ten. Exclusion of patients followed from uncontrolled infection, other autoimmune disease, pregnancy or lactation. Extraction of PBMCs used 8 to 10 ml of fresh peripheral blood. CDR3 size: 14 residues. Germline CDR1 SQVTM, CDR2 ANQGSEA. The V end was cut by 3 bases, the J end by 2 bases, with 13 bases between. This clonotype came up a few times.

The chain couples TRBV29-1 to TRBJ1-2, with D maybe TRBD1 (5 bases). The sequencing sample was made of blood. This TCR derives from a woman in her forties or fifties with Graves' ophthalmopathy. The CDR3 region has the DNA TGCAGCGTTGATGAACGGCAGGGCAACTATGGCTACACCTTC. Protein: CSVDERQGNYGYTF. Full variable domain (outside the CDR3, taken from reference TRBV29-1 and TRBJ1-2): SAVISQKPSRDICQRGTSLTIQCQVDSQVTMMFWYRQQPGQSLTLIATANQGSEATYESGFVIDKFPISRPNLTFSTLTVSNMSPEDSSIYLCSVDERQGNYGYTFGSGTRLTVV.